Presented here are 16 T cell receptor beta chains from one specimen sequenced in a study of CD8+ T cells in alopecia areata. It was cDNA, reverse transcribed from extracted RNA, that served as the sequencing template. TCRdb's table, derived via immunoSEQ multiplex PCR, lists solely in-frame clones and lacks some. The sample shows roughly 150,000 clones, around 54% of them seen only once. Sequenced material: CD4+ T cells sorted from blood. Receptor source: a human donor in good health.

The genes are TRBV29-1 and TRBJ1-1; tentatively, D is TRBD1 (5 bases). Germline V gene sequence: CDR1 SQVTM, CDR2 ANQGSEA. CDR3 length: 14 amino acids. Trimming removed 1 base at V and 5 bases at J, with 14 bases between. The DNA for the CDR3 is TGCAGCGTTGAAGTAAGGGGCGGTGAAACTGAAGCTTTCTTT. Protein sequence: CSVEVRGGETEAFF.

The rearrangement joins TRBV27 to TRBJ2-1, with unresolved D. The V gene lost 4 bases and the J gene lost 10 bases, with 20 bases spanning the gap. The CDR3 covers 15 residues. The germline CDR1 and CDR2 sequences are MNHEY and SMNVEV (reference sequence). CDR3: CASSYGVNFFGEQFF. The CDR3, as DNA: TGTGCCAGCAGTTACGGAGTGAACTTTTTTGGGGAGCAGTTCTTC.

J is TRBJ2-3 and V is TRBV2, with D maybe TRBD2 (7 bases). CDR1 SNHLY and CDR2 FYNNEI come from the germline V gene. CDR3 length equals 14 residues. Trimming left V 6 bases short and J 5 bases short, with 15 bases between. The CDR3 bases are TGTGCCAGCAGCGGAGGGGGGGCTCGAGATACGCAGTATTTT. Translated, it gives CASSGGGARDTQYF. The variable domain in full, with the rest retrieved from reference TRBV2 and TRBJ2-3, is EPEVTQTPSHQVTQMGQEVILRCVPISNHLYFYWYRQILGQKVEFLVSFYNNEISEKSEIFDDQFSVERPDGSNFTLKIRSTKLEDSAMYFCASSGGGARDTQYFGPGTRLTVL.

V usage is TRBV27 and J usage is TRBJ1-1; 7 bases are a match to TRBD1. The CDR3 sequence is 17 residues long. The germline V gene has CDR1 MNHEY and CDR2 SMNVEV (reference sequence). The junction had 16 bases not matched to a gene; V was cut back by 4 bases and J by 5 bases. CDR3 sequence reads: CASSSSKGKGALTEAFF. In DNA form, the CDR3 reads TGTGCCAGCAGTTCCTCAAAGGGGAAGGGGGCGCTTACTGAAGCTTTCTTT.

In its sample, this clone was seen a few times. V and J are TRBV5-1 and TRBJ2-7; 8 nucleotides line up with TRBD2. This CDR3 contains 14 residues. V trimming: 4 bases; J trimming: 0 bases; junction bases outside the gene matches: 3. Germline lookup yields CDR1 SGHRS and CDR2 YFSETQ. DNA for the CDR3: TGCGCCAGCAGCGTCGGACTAGCCTCCTACGAGCAGTACTTC. Protein product: CASSVGLASYEQYF.

The chain has TRBV19 and TRBJ2-2; 8 bases are a match to TRBD2. Germline V gives CDR1 LNHDA, CDR2 SQIVND (reference sequence). Trimming took 7 bases from V and 0 from J; bases not matched to a gene: 7. CDR3 length: 16 residues. The CDR3 DNA is TGTGCCAGTACGGCTAGCGGGTTGGCGAACACCGGGGAGCTGTTTTTT. Translating it yields CASTASGLANTGELFF.

The rearrangement links TRBV6-5 to TRBJ2-2; TRBD1 matches 10 bases. This CDR3 is built from 14 residues. Germline CDR1 is MNHEY and CDR2 is SVGAGI. Losses at the gene ends were 4 bases for V and 4 bases for J; bases not matched to a gene: 0. Written as DNA, the CDR3 is TGTGCCAGCAGTTGGACAGGGGGCACCGGGGAGCTGTTTTTT. The encoded protein is CASSWTGGTGELFF.

The genes are TRBV2 and TRBJ2-3; D is unclear. The CDR3 is 14 amino acids. Trimming shortened V by 3 bases and J by 0 bases, and 7 bases separated the two germline ends. Germline V lookup: CDR1 SNHLY, CDR2 FYNNEI. CDR3 region: CASSELASTDTQYF. CDR3 DNA: TGTGCCAGCAGTGAGTTAGCTAGCACAGATACGCAGTATTTT.

The chain has TRBV11-2 and TRBJ2-1; TRBD2 might be the D (6 bases). The CDR3 extends over 11 amino acids. Per the germline V gene, CDR1 is SGHAT and CDR2 is FQNNGV. The V end was cut by 5 bases, the J end by 10 bases, with 9 bases between. CDR3 in DNA: TGTGCCAGCAGCCCACGGGGGGAGCAGTTCTTC. Its protein product is CASSPRGEQFF.

J is TRBJ2-1 and V is TRBV6-6; no firm D call. The CDR3 has 10 residues. Germline V lookup: CDR1 MNHNY, CDR2 SVGAGI (reference sequence). V lost 5 bases and J 6 bases, leaving 2 bases between the germline ends. CDR3 sequence: CASSRNEQFF. CDR3 bases: TGTGCCAGCAGTCGCAATGAGCAGTTCTTC.

In DNA, the CDR3 is TGTGCCAGCAGTTCCCTCCCTGGGGCTGGGGCCAACGTCCTGACTTTC. It specifies CASSSLPGAGANVLTF. The V call is TRBV27, the J call TRBJ2-6; no firm D call. CDR1 is MNHEY, CDR2 SMNVEV, per germline (reference sequence). This CDR3 spans 16 amino acids. Trimming stripped 4 bases from V and 2 bases from J, with 12 bases between.

V usage is TRBV30 and J usage is TRBJ2-1; tentatively, D is TRBD1 (6 bases). Trimming took 3 bases from V and 6 from J, leaving 15 bases between them. In germline, CDR1 is GTSNPN, CDR2 SVGIG (reference sequence). There are 14 residues in the CDR3. In DNA form, the CDR3 reads TGTGCCTGGAGCTCCGGGACACAGGCCAATGAGCAGTTCTTC. Residues: CAWSSGTQANEQFF. Filled out from reference TRBV30 and TRBJ2-1, the complete variable domain reads SQTIHQWPATLVQPVGSPLSLECTVEGTSNPNLYWYRQAAGRGLQLLFYSVGIGQISSEVPQNLSASRPQDRQFILSSKKLLLSDSGFYLCAWSSGTQANEQFFGPGTRLTVL.

The rearrangement links TRBV7-2 to TRBJ1-2, with 10 bases that match TRBD1. This CDR3 has 14 amino acids. From germline, CDR1 is SGHTA and CDR2 FQGNSA. V lost 6 bases to trimming and J lost 4 bases; unmatched junction nucleotides: 5. CDR3 sequence reads: CASSRTGGPYGYTF. CDR3 DNA sequence: TGTGCCAGCAGTCGGACAGGGGGGCCCTATGGCTACACCTTC.

The chain links TRBV29-1 to TRBJ1-1; D remains unclear. Per the germline V gene, CDR1 is SQVTM and CDR2 is ANQGSEA. The CDR3 is made up of 13 amino acids. Trimming shortened V by 1 base and J by 3 bases, and 9 bases separated the two germline ends. As DNA, the CDR3 is TGCAGCGTTGAAGGAAAGTCGGACACTGAAGCTTTCTTT. This sequence encodes CSVEGKSDTEAFF.

This clone was seen a handful of times. The rearrangement uses TRBV18 and TRBJ2-5, with D possibly matching TRBD1 (6 bases). V lost 5 bases to trimming and J lost 3 bases, with 7 bases between them. CDR1 KGHSH and CDR2 LQKENI come from the germline V gene. This CDR3 contains 12 residues. CDR3 bases: TGTGCCAGCTCAGGGGGCAAAGAGACCCAGTACTTC. Encoded protein: CASSGGKETQYF.

The chain links TRBV7-2 to TRBJ2-7; D is possibly TRBD1 (5 bases). Germline V gives CDR1 SGHTA, CDR2 FQGNSA. V was clipped by 4 bases and J by 3 bases, with 13 bases between them. CDR3 length: 14 residues. The CDR3 DNA reads as TGTGCCAGCAGCTCCCTGACAGCGAGCTACGAGCAGTACTTC. Translated, it gives CASSSLTASYEQYF.